The 25 T cell receptor beta chains reported below all come from one sample, sequenced in a study of CD8+ T cells in alopecia areata. Treatment: oral pan-JAK inhibitor, 5-10 mg twice daily. Isolated RNA was reverse transcribed into cDNA used as the sequencing template. Assay used: immunoSEQ multiplex PCR; TCRdb lists only in-frame clones, some missing. The top ten clones hold approximately 1% of a sample with approximately 180,000 clones, around three fifths of them seen once. Source: CD4+ T cells sorted from blood, taken at week 24, from a patient treated with tofacitinib. The receptors originated from a human donor with alopecia areata.

V usage is TRBV2 and J usage is TRBJ1-1; D is undetermined. Trimming removed 5 bases at V and 1 base at J, with 11 bases between. Germline-derived CDR1 and CDR2 are SNHLY and FYNNEI. This CDR3 spans 14 amino acids. As DNA, the CDR3 is TGTGCCAGCAGTTGGGATTATGGGAACACTGAAGCTTTCTTT. Its translation: CASSWDYGNTEAFF.

The CDR3 nucleotides are TGTGCCTGGATAGCACGGACGAACACTGAAGCTTTCTTT. It yields the protein CAWIARTNTEAFF. The chain recombines TRBV30 with TRBJ1-1, with D uncertain. The V gene lost 4 bases and the J gene lost 1 base, with 10 bases spanning the gap. CDR1 and CDR2 (germline): GTSNPN, SVGIG (reference sequence). The CDR3 length is 13 residues.

The CDR3 DNA sequence: TGTGCCAGCAGCTTAGAAGGCCGATACGAGCAGTACTTC. This gives the protein CASSLEGRYEQYF. This chain links TRBV7-9 with TRBJ2-7; D call uncertain. CDR3 length equals 13 residues. Germline CDR1 is SEHNR and CDR2 is FQNEAQ (reference sequence). Trimming pared 1 base from V and 4 bases from J, leaving 8 bases between.

This chain joins TRBV30 and TRBJ1-4; D might be TRBD1 (5 bases). Trimming shortened V by 0 bases and J by 2 bases, and 7 bases separated the two germline ends. The V gene's germline CDR1 is GTSNPN and CDR2 SVGIG (reference sequence). The CDR3 loop spans 14 amino acids. CDR3 amino acids: CAWSVQGTNEKLFF. The CDR3 region has the DNA TGTGCCTGGAGTGTCCAGGGCACTAATGAAAAACTGTTTTTT.

The CDR3 sequence is CAWSAINYGYTF. CDR3 nucleotides: TGTGCCTGGAGTGCTATAAACTATGGCTACACCTTC. The rearrangement links TRBV30 to TRBJ1-2; D uncertain. V lost 1 base to trimming and J lost 2 bases, with 5 bases between them. Germline loops: CDR1 GTSNPN, CDR2 SVGIG (reference sequence). The CDR3 is 12 amino acids.

The J gene is TRBJ2-7, the V gene TRBV15, with D unclear. Trimming cost V 3 bases and J 6 bases, with 9 bases left between them. Germline CDR1 LNHNV, CDR2 YYDKDF (reference sequence). This CDR3 has 12 residues. Written as DNA, the CDR3 is TGTGCCACCAGCAGGGATAATGGCGAGCAGTACTTC. Its protein is CATSRDNGEQYF.

This clone was picked up a small number of times. The rearrangement links TRBV2 to TRBJ2-1; the match to TRBD1 covers 10 bases. CDR1 and CDR2 (germline): SNHLY, FYNNEI. CDR3 length: 15 residues. Trimming cost V 1 base and J 6 bases; bases outside gene matches: 3. The CDR3 DNA reads as TGTGCCAGCAGTGAAGAAAGGACAGGGGGCAATGAGCAGTTCTTC. It yields the protein CASSEERTGGNEQFF.

This clone turned up a few times. The chain employs TRBV29-1 and TRBJ2-1, with TRBD1 matching over 11 bases. This CDR3 contains 14 residues. Germline assignment: CDR1 SQVTM and CDR2 ANQGSEA. J lost 7 bases, V lost 4 bases, and 6 bases had no gene match. The CDR3 is CSVAGTGGRNEQFF. DNA for the CDR3: TGCAGCGTTGCCGGGACAGGGGGTCGGAATGAGCAGTTCTTC.

This chain uses TRBV5-5 with TRBJ2-1, with no clear D. The CDR3 loop spans 13 amino acids. The V gene lost 1 base and the J gene lost 5 bases, with 7 bases spanning the gap. The V gene's germline CDR1 is SGHKS and CDR2 YYEKEE (reference sequence). As DNA, the CDR3 is TGTGCCAGCAGCTTGCTGAGCGACAATGAGCAGTTCTTC. This translates into CASSLLSDNEQFF.

A few counts support this clone. The V and J genes are TRBV15 and TRBJ2-3; D is unclear. CDR3 length: 13 residues. With 0 bases removed from V and 5 bases from J, the gap between germline ends came to 6 bases. From germline, CDR1 is LNHNV and CDR2 YYDKDF (reference sequence). CDR3: CATSRDLKDTQYF. CDR3 DNA sequence: TGTGCCACCAGCAGAGATCTGAAAGATACGCAGTATTTT.

This rearrangement joins TRBV19 to TRBJ2-4; D perhaps matches TRBD2 (5 bases). The V end lost 3 bases, the J end lost 3 bases, and 12 bases lay between the germline ends. The length of the CDR3 is 15 residues. Germline V gene lookup returns CDR1 LNHDA and CDR2 SQIVND (reference sequence). This CDR3 is CASSIRREGKNIQYF. CDR3 DNA sequence: TGTGCCAGTAGTATCCGGCGTGAGGGCAAAAACATTCAGTACTTC.

V is TRBV15 and J is TRBJ2-7, with a tentative D call TRBD1 (6 bases). Germline V gives CDR1 LNHNV, CDR2 YYDKDF (reference sequence). Trimming removed 2 bases from V and 2 bases from J, with 13 bases in between. This CDR3 contains 15 residues. CDR3: CATSRRTAGAYEQYF. In DNA form, the CDR3 reads TGTGCCACCAGCAGACGTACTGCAGGGGCCTACGAGCAGTACTTC.

The gene calls are TRBV10-3 and TRBJ1-1, with no clear D. The CDR3 covers 13 residues. Deletions cut 8 bases from V and 1 base from J, with 11 bases between. Germline V gene lookup returns CDR1 ENHRY and CDR2 SYGVKD. The CDR3 nucleotides are TGTGCCATCTTAGGAGACGGGAACACTGAAGCTTTCTTT. It translates to CAILGDGNTEAFF.

This sequence joins TRBV30 and TRBJ1-2; a possible D gene is TRBD1 (5 bases). This CDR3 comprises 14 residues. V gave up 0 bases and J gave up 8 bases, with 16 bases separating them. From germline, CDR1 is GTSNPN and CDR2 SVGIG (reference sequence). Here the CDR3 reads CAWSVHGGLGGYTF. CDR3 bases: TGTGCCTGGAGTGTACATGGGGGTTTGGGAGGCTACACCTTC.

CDR3 sequence (DNA): TGTGCCAGCAGTGAAACTCGACAGGGGGGCTACACCTTC. The encoded protein is CASSETRQGGYTF. V and J are TRBV25-1 and TRBJ1-2, with 8 bases lining up with TRBD1. Looked up from germline, CDR1 is MGHDK and CDR2 is SYGVNS. The CDR3 is made up of 13 amino acids. J lost 8 bases, V lost 2 bases, and 4 bases had no gene match.

This clone appeared once. The chain links TRBV4-3 to TRBJ2-4, with 11 bases identical to TRBD2. The CDR3 runs 16 residues. Unmatched junction bases numbered 7, after V lost 3 bases and J lost 6 bases. CDR1 and CDR2 (germline): LGHNA, YSLEER. The CDR3 here is CASSQTLTSGGNIQYF. The CDR3 bases are TGCGCCAGCAGCCAGACTCTTACTAGCGGGGGAAACATTCAGTACTTC.

The chain employs TRBV29-1 and TRBJ1-1; 11 bases are shared with TRBD1. The V gene end was trimmed by 6 bases and the J gene end by 2 bases; junction bases not matched to a gene: 5. The CDR3 totals 14 residues. From germline, CDR1 is SQVTM and CDR2 ANQGSEA. CDR3 loop: CSVGTGGLNTEAFF. The DNA of the CDR3 is TGCAGCGTGGGGACAGGGGGGTTAAACACTGAAGCTTTCTTT.

This chain links TRBV29-1 with TRBJ1-1; D ambiguous. The CDR3 has 10 amino acids. Per the germline V gene, CDR1 is SQVTM and CDR2 is ANQGSEA. The ends were cut back, 4 bases at V and 6 bases at J, with 6 bases in the middle. The CDR3 reads CSVAGAEAFF. The CDR3 DNA reads TGCAGCGTTGCGGGTGCTGAAGCTTTCTTT. Combining the CDR3 with reference TRBV29-1 and TRBJ1-1 gives the whole variable domain SAVISQKPSRDICQRGTSLTIQCQVDSQVTMMFWYRQQPGQSLTLIATANQGSEATYESGFVIDKFPISRPNLTFSTLTVSNMSPEDSSIYLCSVAGAEAFFGQGTRLTVV.

This chain joins TRBV2 and TRBJ2-5; possibly TRBD2 for D (5 bases). The CDR3 sequence is 13 residues long. The V gene's germline CDR1 is SNHLY and CDR2 FYNNEI. The ends were cut back, 8 bases at V and 2 bases at J, with 12 bases in the middle. The DNA for the CDR3 is TGTGCCAGCCAGGAGGAAACACAAGAGACCCAGTACTTC. Translation gives CASQEETQETQYF.

CDR3 DNA: TGCAGCGTTGGCGATCGGGATTCACCCCTCCACTTT. This gives the protein CSVGDRDSPLHF. This chain connects TRBV29-1 to TRBJ1-6, with D uncertain. Trimming shortened V by 4 bases and J by 8 bases, and 9 bases separated the two germline ends. CDR1 is SQVTM, CDR2 ANQGSEA, per germline. The CDR3 runs 12 residues.

The chain combines TRBV7-7 with TRBJ2-5; TRBD1 agrees at 7 bases. V dropped 5 bases and J dropped 2; count of bases not matched to a gene: 5. Germline V gene lookup returns CDR1 SSHAT and CDR2 FNYEAQ (reference sequence). The CDR3 loop spans 14 amino acids. Written as DNA, the CDR3 is TGTGCCAGCAGCCCACGGACAGGTCAAGAGACCCAGTACTTC. Translation gives CASSPRTGQETQYF.

This clone has just a few counts. This sample includes further DNA sequences coding for the same CDR3. The chain uses TRBV11-2 and TRBJ2-1; 9 bases fit TRBD2. Germline V gene sequence: CDR1 SGHAT, CDR2 FQNNGV. The V segment lost 1 base and the J segment 2 bases; nucleotides outside the gene matches: 3. The CDR3 is 16 residues long. The CDR3 sequence is CASSLGAGGPYNEQFF. DNA for the CDR3: TGTGCCAGCAGCTTAGGAGCGGGGGGACCCTACAATGAGCAGTTCTTC.

This sequence joins TRBV4-3 and TRBJ1-4; unclear D gene. Trimming took off 1 base at V and 6 bases at J, with 12 bases between the two ends. CDR3 length: 15 amino acids. From germline, CDR1 is LGHNA and CDR2 YSLEER. CDR3 sequence (DNA): TGCGCCAGCAGCCAAGCGTTGGGATCTGATGAAAAACTGTTTTTT. Translating gives CASSQALGSDEKLFF.

This chain uses TRBV9 with TRBJ2-3; 9 positions agree with TRBD2. Unmatched junction bases numbered 3, after V lost 0 bases and J lost 4 bases. Germline CDR1 and CDR2: SGDLS and YYNGEE. This CDR3 is 15 amino acids long. Here the CDR3 DNA reads TGTGCCAGCAGCGTAGGTCTAGCGGGGCCAGATACGCAGTATTTT. This translates into CASSVGLAGPDTQYF.

The V gene is TRBV18, the J gene TRBJ1-2, with 7 bases aligning to TRBD1. Germline assignment: CDR1 KGHSH and CDR2 LQKENI. Losses at the gene ends were 2 bases for V and 7 bases for J; bases not matched to a gene: 10. The CDR3 has 15 residues. In DNA, the CDR3 is TGTGCCAGCTCACCAGCATCCGGGACAGCTTCTGGCTACACCTTC. Residues: CASSPASGTASGYTF.